This T cell receptor (beta chain) appears in the sequencing data of a study of CD8+CD57+ T cells in acquired aplastic anemia (dated by TCRdb to the late 2010s). At the level of the whole study: A mean of 3.2 ug of DNA, ranging from roughly 0.19 to 27.4 ug, was extracted from sorted CD4+ and CD8+ cells. Healthy donor samples averaged approximately 10 million reads for CD4+ and roughly 12 million for CD8+ cells. Overall results and qualifications from the work: Patients and healthy controls showed no significant difference in CD8+ Simpson's diversity (P=0.060). Over 25 CD8+ CDR3 sequences were found in both patients and controls but appeared to be highly expressed in patients and within the immunodominant clones of the patients.

In this study, sorted CD4+ and CD8+ T cells from the blood of healthy subjects and of severe aplastic anemia patients had their TCR repertoires deep-sequenced. Ficoll-Paque density gradient centrifugation was used to isolate peripheral blood mononuclear cells. CD4+ and CD8+ T cells were sorted by FACS or magnetic beads before DNA extraction. For this clonotype: The specificity of this receptor is unknown. No base quality information exists; no much larger clone differs at one position.

Genomic DNA served as template for TCR beta VDJ combination and CDR3 sequence profiling. TCR repertoire sequencing was run on an Illumina HiSeq 2000. The source study handled its data this way. TRBV/TRBJ rearrangement plots, CDR3 size and DJ length profiles, and Simpson's diversity index were used to evaluate the repertoires. The most abundant DNA sequence in the deep sequencing data was defined as the immunodominant clone. CDR3 amino acid sequences were screened for sharing across subjects and were compared with published repertoires and the VDJdb database. TCRdb reprocessing: public reads trimmed at Q25 with fastp, clones called with MiXCR, in-frame beta chains kept. When rows share a CDR3 protein, they turn into one entry using the most common DNA and genes. The V and J calls here are based on TCRdb, not the publication. Here the sample has about 40,000 distinct CDR3 sequences; roughly two thirds occur a single time. Jointly, the top ten make up 20% to 30% of the sample.

The germline V gene encodes CDR1 SQVTM and CDR2 ANQGSEA. Including cysteine and phenylalanine, the CDR3 has 13 amino acids. Left in the record is the CDR3 DNA by itself, 39 bases read in frame from the first base. Trimming takes 3 bases from V and 7 bases from J, and the germline ends sit 15 bases apart. The V and J segments used are TRBV29-1 and TRBJ1-2; TRBD1 is perhaps the D gene, given 6 matching bases. The clonotype comes from a human donor in good health, serving as a control. The sample comprised sorted CD4+, CD8+, or CD8+CD57+ T cells (not recorded which) from PBMCs. Here the CDR3 is given as CSVDRTGTGGYTF. The DNA sequence follows: TGCAGCGTTGATCGTACAGGGACGGGTGGCTACACCTTC.